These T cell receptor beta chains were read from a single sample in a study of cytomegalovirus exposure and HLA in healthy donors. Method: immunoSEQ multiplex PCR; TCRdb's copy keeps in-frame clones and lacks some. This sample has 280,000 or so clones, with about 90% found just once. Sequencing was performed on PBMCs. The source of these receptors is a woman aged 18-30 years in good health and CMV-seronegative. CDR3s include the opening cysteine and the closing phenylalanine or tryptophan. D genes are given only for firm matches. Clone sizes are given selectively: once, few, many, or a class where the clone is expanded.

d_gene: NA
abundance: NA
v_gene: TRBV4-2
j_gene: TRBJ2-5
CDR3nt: TGTGCCAGCAGCCAAGGTGGGGCCCAAGAGACCCAGTACTTC
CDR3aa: CASSQGGAQETQYF

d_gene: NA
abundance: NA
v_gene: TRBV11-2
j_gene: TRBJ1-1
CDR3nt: TGTGCCAGCAGCTTAGAGGGACAACGACACCCTATAAAGGGCACTGAAGCTTTCTTT
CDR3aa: CASSLEGQRHPIKGTEAFF

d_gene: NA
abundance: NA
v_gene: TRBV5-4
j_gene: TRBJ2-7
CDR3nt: TGTGCCAGCAGCCACAAGGCCGGTACGGGGGATTACTACGAGCAGTACTTC
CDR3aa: CASSHKAGTGDYYEQYF

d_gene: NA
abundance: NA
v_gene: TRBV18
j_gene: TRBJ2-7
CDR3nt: TGTGCCAGCTCACCACCAGGGTTAGGGGTCTACGAGCAGTACTTC
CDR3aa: CASSPPGLGVYEQYF

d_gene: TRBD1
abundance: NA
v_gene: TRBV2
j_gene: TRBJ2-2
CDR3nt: TGTGCCAGCAGGGACAGGGACTTAACCGGGGAGCTGTTTTTT
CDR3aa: CASRDRDLTGELFF

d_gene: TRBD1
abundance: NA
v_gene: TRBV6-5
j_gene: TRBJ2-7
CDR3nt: TGTGCCAGCAGTCTACGGACAGGGAACGAGCAGTACTTC
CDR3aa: CASSLRTGNEQYF

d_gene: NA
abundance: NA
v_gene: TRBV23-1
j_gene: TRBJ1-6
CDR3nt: TGCGCCAGCATCGACATTCCCAAGGGCGCGGGGAATTCACCCCTCCACTTT
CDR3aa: CASIDIPKGAGNSPLHF

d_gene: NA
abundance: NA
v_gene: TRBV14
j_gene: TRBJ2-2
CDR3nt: TGTGCCAGCAGCCTCAGGGTTAGCGGGGAGCTGTTTTTT
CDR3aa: CASSLRVSGELFF

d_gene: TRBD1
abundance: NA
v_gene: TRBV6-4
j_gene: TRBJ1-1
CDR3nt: TGTGCCAGCAGTGAATACGGACAGGGAGAGAGAGCTTTCTTT
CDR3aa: CASSEYGQGERAFF

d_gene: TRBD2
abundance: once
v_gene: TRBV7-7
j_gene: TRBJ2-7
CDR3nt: TGTGCTAGCAGCTTAGAGGGACTAGCGGTCTACGAGCAGTACTTC
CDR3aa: CASSLEGLAVYEQYF

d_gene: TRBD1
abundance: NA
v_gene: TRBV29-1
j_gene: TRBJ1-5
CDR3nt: TGCAGCGCCCGACAGGGGAATCAGCCCCAGCACTTT
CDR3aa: CSARQGNQPQHF

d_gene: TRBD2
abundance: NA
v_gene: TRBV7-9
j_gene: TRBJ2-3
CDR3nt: TGTGCCAGCGTCTGGTTAGCGGGAGGGGCAGATACGCAGTATTTT
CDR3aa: CASVWLAGGADTQYF

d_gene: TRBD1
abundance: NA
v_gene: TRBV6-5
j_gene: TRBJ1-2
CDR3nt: TGTGCCAGCAGTCCGGACAGGGTCAGAGGCTACACCTTC
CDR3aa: CASSPDRVRGYTF

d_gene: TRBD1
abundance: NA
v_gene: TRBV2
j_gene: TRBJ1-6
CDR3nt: TGTGCCAGCAGGACAGGACAGGGTGCAAATTCACCCCTCCACTTT
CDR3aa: CASRTGQGANSPLHF

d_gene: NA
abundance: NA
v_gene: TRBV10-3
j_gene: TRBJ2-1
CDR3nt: TGTGCCATCAGTGACCTCGGACAAGCAAATGAGCAGTTCTTC
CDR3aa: CAISDLGQANEQFF

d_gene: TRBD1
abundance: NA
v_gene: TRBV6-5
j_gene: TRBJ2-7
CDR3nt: TGTGCCAGCGGTAGGACAGGTCTTTACGAGCAGTACTTC
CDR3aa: CASGRTGLYEQYF

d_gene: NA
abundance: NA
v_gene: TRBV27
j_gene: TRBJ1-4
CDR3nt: TGTGCCAGCAGTTTATTCGCCGATAACACCTCTAATGAAAAACTGTTTTTT
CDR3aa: CASSLFADNTSNEKLFF

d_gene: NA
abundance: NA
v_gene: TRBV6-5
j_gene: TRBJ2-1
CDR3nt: TGTGCCAGCAATTCCGGGACACATTACAATGAGCAGTTCTTC
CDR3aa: CASNSGTHYNEQFF

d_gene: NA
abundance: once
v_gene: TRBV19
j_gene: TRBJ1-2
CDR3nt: TGTGCCAGTAGTATCGACACCGCTAACTATGGCTACACCTTC
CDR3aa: CASSIDTANYGYTF

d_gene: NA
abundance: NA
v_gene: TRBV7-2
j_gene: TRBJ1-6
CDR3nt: TGTGCCAGCAGCCGAGTGGACAGCTATTCCTATAATTCACCCCTCCACTTT
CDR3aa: CASSRVDSYSYNSPLHF

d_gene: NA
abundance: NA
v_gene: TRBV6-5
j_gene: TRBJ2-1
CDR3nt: TGTGCCAGCAGTTACTCGATCGGGTACGGCAATGAGCAGTTCTTC
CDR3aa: CASSYSIGYGNEQFF

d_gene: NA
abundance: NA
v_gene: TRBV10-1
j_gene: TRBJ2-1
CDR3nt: TGCGCCAGCAGTCCAGGGCAGGGGGGCTACAATGAGCAGTTCTTC
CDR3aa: CASSPGQGGYNEQFF

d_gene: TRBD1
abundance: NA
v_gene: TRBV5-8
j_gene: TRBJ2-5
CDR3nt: TGTGCCGCCAACCGACAGGGCAGGAGGTACTTC
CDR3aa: CAANRQGRRYF

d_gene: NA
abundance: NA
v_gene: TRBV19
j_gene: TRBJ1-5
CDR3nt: TGTGCCAGTAGTTGGTTGGGCCAGCCCCAGCATTTT
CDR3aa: CASSWLGQPQHF

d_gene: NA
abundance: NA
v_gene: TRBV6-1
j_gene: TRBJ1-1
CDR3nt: TGTGCCAGCAGTGAAGCGGGCACGATGTTACTAGGATTT
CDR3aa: CASSEAGTMLLGF

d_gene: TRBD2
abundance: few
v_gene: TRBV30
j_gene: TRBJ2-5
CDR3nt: TGTGCCTGCTCCCGGACTAGCCAAGAGACCCAGTACTTC
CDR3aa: CACSRTSQETQYF

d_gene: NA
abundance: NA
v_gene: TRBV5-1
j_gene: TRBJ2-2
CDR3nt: TGCGCCAGCAGCTTATCAGGATCAAGGACCGGGGAGCTGTTTTTT
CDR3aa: CASSLSGSRTGELFF

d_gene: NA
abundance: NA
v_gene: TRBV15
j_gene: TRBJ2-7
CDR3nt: TGTGCCACCAGCAGTAACAGGGTAACAGGCTACGAGCAGTACTTC
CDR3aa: CATSSNRVTGYEQYF

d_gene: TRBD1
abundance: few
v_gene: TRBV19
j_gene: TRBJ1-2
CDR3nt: TGTGCCAGTAGTACCGACAGGGCGGGGTATGGCTACACCTTC
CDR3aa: CASSTDRAGYGYTF